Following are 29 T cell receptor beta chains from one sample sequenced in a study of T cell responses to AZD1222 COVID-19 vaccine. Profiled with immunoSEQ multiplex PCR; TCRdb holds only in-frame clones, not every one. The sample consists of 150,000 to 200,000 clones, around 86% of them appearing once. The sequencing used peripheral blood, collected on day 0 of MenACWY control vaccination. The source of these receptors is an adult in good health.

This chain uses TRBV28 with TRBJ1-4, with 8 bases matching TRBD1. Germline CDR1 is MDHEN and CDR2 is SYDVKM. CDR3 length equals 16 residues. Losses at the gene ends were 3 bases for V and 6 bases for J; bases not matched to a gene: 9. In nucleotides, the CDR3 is TGTGCCAGCAGTTTTACTGGACAGGGAGGATATGAAAAACTGTTTTTT. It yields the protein CASSFTGQGGYEKLFF.

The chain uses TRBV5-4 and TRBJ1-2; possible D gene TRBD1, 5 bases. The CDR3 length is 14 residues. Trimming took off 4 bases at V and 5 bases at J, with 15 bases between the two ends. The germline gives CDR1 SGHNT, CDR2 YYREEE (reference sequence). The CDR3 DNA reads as TGTGCCAGCAGCGTGGGGCAGCGTGATTATGGCTACACCTTC. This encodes CASSVGQRDYGYTF.

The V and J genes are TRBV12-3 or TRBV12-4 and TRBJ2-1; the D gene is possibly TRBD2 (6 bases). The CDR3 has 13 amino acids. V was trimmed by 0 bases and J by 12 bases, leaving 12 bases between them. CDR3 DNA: TGTGCCAGCAGTTTAGCGGTCGGGGGAAGGCAGTTCTTC. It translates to CASSLAVGGRQFF.

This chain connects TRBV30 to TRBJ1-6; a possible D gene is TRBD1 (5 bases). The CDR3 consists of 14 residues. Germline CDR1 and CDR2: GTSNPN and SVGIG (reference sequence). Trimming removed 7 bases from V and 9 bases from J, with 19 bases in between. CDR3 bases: TGTGCCTATGAGGGGCGCCTAAGAGGTTCACCCCTCCACTTT. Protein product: CAYEGRLRGSPLHF.

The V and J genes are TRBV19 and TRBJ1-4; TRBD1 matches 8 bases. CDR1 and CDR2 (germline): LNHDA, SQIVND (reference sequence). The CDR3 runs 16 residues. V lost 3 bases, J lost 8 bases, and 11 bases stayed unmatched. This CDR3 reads CASSIAGGDESEKLFF. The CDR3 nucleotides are TGTGCCAGTAGTATTGCAGGGGGCGATGAATCCGAAAAACTGTTTTTT.

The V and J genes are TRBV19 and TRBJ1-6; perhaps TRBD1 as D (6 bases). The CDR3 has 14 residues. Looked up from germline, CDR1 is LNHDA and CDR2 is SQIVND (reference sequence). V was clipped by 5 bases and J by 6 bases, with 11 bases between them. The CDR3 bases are TGTGCCAGTAGTTGGCAGGGGTCTAATTCACCCCTCCACTTT. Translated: CASSWQGSNSPLHF. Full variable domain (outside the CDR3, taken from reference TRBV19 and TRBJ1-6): DGGITQSPKYLFRKEGQNVTLSCEQNLNHDAMYWYRQDPGQGLRLIYYSQIVNDFQKGDIAEGYSVSREKKESFPLTVTSAQKNPTAFYLCASSWQGSNSPLHFGNGTRLTVT.

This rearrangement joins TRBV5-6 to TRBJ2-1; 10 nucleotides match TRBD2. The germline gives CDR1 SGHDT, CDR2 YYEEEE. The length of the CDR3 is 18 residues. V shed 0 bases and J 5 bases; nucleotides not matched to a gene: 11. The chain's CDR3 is CASSLVYFGTSDDNEQFF. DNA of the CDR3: TGTGCCAGCAGCTTGGTGTATTTCGGGACTAGCGATGACAATGAGCAGTTCTTC.

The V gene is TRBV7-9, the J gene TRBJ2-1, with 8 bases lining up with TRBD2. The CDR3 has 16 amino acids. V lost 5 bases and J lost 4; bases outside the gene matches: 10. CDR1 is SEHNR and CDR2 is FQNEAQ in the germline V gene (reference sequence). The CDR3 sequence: CASSPGAGAGYNEQFF. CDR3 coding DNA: TGTGCCAGCAGCCCCGGAGCGGGAGCGGGGTACAATGAGCAGTTCTTC.

CDR3 nucleotide sequence: TGTGCCAGTAAGACAGGGCCAGGTCAGCCCCAGCATTTT. This translates into CASKTGPGQPQHF. J is TRBJ1-5 and V is TRBV12-3 or TRBV12-4; 7 bases align to TRBD1. Germline trimming cut 9 bases from V and 6 bases from J; bases unmatched to any gene: 8. The CDR3 sequence is 13 residues long.

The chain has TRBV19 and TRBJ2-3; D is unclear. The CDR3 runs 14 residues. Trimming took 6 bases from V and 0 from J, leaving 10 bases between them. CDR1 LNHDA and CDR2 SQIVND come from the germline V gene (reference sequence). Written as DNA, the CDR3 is TGTGCCAGTAGGGTCGGCGGCAGCACAGATACGCAGTATTTT. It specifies CASRVGGSTDTQYF.

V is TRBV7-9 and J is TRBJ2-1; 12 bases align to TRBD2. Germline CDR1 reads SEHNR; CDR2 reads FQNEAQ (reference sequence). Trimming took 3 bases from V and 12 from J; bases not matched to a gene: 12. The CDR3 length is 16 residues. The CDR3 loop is CASSFQTSGSWDGQFF. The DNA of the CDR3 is TGTGCCAGCAGCTTCCAGACTAGCGGGAGTTGGGACGGGCAGTTCTTC.

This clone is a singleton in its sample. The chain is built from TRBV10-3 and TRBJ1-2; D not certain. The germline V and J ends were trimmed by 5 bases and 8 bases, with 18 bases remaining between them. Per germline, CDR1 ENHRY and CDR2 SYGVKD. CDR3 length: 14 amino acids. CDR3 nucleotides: TGTGCCATCAGTCAATCCGACCCCGGAGGCGGCTACACCTTC. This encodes CAISQSDPGGGYTF.

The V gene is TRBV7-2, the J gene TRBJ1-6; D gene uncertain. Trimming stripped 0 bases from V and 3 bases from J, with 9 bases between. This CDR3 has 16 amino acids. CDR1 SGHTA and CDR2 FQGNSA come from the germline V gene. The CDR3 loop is CASSLASGVYNSPLHF. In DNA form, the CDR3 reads TGTGCCAGCAGCTTAGCGTCGGGTGTCTATAATTCACCCCTCCACTTT.

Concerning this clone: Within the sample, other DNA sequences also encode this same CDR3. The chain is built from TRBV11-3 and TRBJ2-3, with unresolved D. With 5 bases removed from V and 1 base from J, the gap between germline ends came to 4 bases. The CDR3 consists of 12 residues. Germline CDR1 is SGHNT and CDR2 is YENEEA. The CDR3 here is CASSPGTDTQYF. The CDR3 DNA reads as TGTGCCAGCAGCCCGGGCACAGATACGCAGTATTTT.

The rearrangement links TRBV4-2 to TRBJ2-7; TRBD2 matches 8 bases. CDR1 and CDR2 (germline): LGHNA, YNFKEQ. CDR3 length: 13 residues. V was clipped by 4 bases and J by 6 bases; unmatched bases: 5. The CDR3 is CASSPGLATEQYF. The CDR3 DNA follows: TGTGCCAGCAGCCCAGGACTAGCCACCGAGCAGTACTTC.

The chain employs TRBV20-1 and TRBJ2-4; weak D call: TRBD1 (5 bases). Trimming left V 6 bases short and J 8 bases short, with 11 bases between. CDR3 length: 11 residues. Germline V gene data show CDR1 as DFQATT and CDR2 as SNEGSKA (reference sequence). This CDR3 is CSARARDIQYF. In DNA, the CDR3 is TGCAGTGCCAGGGCCCGAGACATTCAGTACTTC.

CDR3 coding DNA: TGTGCCACGGACAGTCAAGAGACCCAGTACTTC. Amino acids: CATDSQETQYF. The rearrangement links TRBV6-6 to TRBJ2-5, with D possibly matching TRBD1 (6 bases). CDR1 is MNHNY, CDR2 SVGAGI, per germline (reference sequence). Trimming pared 10 bases from V and 2 bases from J, leaving 8 bases between. The CDR3 consists of 11 residues.

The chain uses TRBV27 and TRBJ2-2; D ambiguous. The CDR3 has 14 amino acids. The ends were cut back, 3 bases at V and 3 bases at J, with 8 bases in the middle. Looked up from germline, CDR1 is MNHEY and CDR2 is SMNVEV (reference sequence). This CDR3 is CASSFLVDTGELFF. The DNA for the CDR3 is TGTGCCAGCAGTTTTTTGGTTGACACCGGGGAGCTGTTTTTT.

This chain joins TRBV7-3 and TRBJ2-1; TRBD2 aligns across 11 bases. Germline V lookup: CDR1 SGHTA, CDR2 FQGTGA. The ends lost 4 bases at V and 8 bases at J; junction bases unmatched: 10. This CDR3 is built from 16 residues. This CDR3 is CASSSHSGRAQYEQFF. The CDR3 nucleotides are TGTGCCAGCAGCTCCCATAGCGGGAGGGCCCAGTATGAGCAGTTCTTC.

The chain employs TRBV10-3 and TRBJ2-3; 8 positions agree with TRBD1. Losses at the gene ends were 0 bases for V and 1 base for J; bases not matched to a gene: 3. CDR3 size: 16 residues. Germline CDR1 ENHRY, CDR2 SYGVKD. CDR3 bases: TGTGCCATCAGTGAGTCTACGACAGGGGGCACAGATACGCAGTATTTT. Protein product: CAISESTTGGTDTQYF.

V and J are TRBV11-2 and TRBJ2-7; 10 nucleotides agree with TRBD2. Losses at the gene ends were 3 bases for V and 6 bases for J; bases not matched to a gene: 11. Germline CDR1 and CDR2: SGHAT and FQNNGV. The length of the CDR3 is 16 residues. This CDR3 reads CASSFGVSGGAFEQYF. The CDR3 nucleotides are TGTGCCAGCAGCTTTGGAGTGAGCGGGGGGGCTTTCGAGCAGTACTTC.

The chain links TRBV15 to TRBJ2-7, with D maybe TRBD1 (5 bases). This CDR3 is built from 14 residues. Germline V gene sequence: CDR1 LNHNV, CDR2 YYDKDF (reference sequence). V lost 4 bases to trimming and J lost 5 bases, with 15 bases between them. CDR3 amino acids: CATSIGGAQNEQYF. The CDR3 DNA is TGTGCCACCAGCATTGGTGGGGCGCAGAACGAGCAGTACTTC.

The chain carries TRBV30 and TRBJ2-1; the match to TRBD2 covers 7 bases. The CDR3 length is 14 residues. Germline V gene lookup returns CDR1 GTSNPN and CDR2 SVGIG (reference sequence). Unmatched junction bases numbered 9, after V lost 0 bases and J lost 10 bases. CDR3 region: CAWSVGSGWTEQFF. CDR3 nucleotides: TGTGCCTGGAGTGTGGGTAGCGGGTGGACCGAGCAGTTCTTC.

CDR3 protein: CASSLGATEAFF. The CDR3 DNA follows: TGTGCCAGCAGTTTGGGGGCCACTGAAGCTTTCTTT. This chain uses TRBV12-3 or TRBV12-4 with TRBJ1-1; tentative D call: TRBD1 (6 bases). There are 12 residues in the CDR3. Trimming removed 3 bases at V and 4 bases at J, with 6 bases between.

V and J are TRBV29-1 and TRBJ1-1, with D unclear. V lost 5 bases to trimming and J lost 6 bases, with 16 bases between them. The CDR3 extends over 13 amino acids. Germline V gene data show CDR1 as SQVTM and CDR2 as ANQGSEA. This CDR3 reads CSVTPSPAAEAFF. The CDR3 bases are TGCAGCGTTACCCCGAGCCCGGCGGCTGAAGCTTTCTTT.

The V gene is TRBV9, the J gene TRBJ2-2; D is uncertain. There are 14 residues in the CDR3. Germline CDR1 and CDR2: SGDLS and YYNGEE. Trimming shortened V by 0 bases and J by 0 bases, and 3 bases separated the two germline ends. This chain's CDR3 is CASSVVANTGELFF. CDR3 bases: TGTGCCAGCAGCGTAGTCGCGAACACCGGGGAGCTGTTTTTT.

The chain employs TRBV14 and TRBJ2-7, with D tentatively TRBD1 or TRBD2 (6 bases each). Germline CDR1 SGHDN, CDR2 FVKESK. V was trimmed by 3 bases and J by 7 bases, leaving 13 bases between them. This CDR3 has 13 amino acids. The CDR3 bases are TGTGCCAGCAGCCAGTGGGGGGCCGGGGAGCAGTACTTC. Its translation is CASSQWGAGEQYF.

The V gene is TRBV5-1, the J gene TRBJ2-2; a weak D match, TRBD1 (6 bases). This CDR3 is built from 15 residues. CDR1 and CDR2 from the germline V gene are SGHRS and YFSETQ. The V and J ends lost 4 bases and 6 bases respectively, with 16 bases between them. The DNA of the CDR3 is TGCGCCAGCAGCCCCGGACAGAGTGGGTCCGGGGAGCTGTTTTTT. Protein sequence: CASSPGQSGSGELFF.

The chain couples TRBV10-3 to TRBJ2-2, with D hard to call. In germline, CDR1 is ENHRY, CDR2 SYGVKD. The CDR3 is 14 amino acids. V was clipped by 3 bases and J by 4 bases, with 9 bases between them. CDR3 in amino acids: CAISDGLTTGELFF. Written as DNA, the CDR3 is TGTGCCATCAGTGATGGTTTAACCACCGGGGAGCTGTTTTTT.